This TCR beta chain was sequenced for a study of T cells expressing NK-cell markers (dated by TCRdb to 2019 to 2021). About the study as a whole: TCR beta-chain repertoires were profiled in sorted CD3+CD56+NKG2C+, CD3+CD56+NKG2C- and CD3+CD56-NKG2C+ T-cell subsets from several donors. Of the eight sequenced donors, seven were found to be HCMV-seropositive and one was found to be HCMV-seronegative. The eight sequenced donors were randomly selected healthy volunteers, three men and five women. Illumina HiSeq 2000/2500, MiSeq or NextSeq was used to sequence libraries as 2 x 150 bp reads. General conclusions and limits of the study: For over five donors, the dominant CD3+CD56+NKG2C+ clonotypes were among the top 10 CD8+ clonotypes and accounted for about 1.0-7.5% of CD8+ T cells. Those dominant clonotypes were again the most abundant among CD3+CD56-NKG2C+ cells in a handful of donors, at roughly 28.3-60.1%. Whether the expanded NKG2C-expressing T cell clones were specific for HCMV antigens remained unclear.

To determine HCMV serostatus, a commercial ELISA kit was used to detect HCMV-specific IgG in serum. Peripheral blood mononuclear cells were isolated from blood by Ficoll density gradient centrifugation. The CDR3 sequence holds 15 residues, the cysteine and phenylalanine included. No DNA is given. Comment on this clonotype: Its cognate antigen has yet to be identified.

Data came from an Illumina HiSeq 2000. TCR beta cDNA libraries were prepared using 5'RACE template switching, which introduced a universal primer site and unique molecular identifiers. Priming for cDNA synthesis came from the TCR beta constant segment, and two successive PCR amplification steps followed. The study's processing was this. MIGEC was used to demultiplex reads and group reads by UMI, and MiTCR was used to assemble and quantify clonotypes. To exclude erroneous sequences, any TCR cDNA sequence not supported by at least two reads was discarded. The tcR package was used for downstream repertoire analysis, and clonotypes were matched across fractions by CDR3 nucleotide sequence plus V segment. VDJmatch was used to annotate antigen specificity against VDJdb, with one amino acid substitution allowed in CDR3. Through TCRdb reprocessing, the reads give one entry per CDR3 protein sequence; DNA is omitted. In this record, the V and J calls reflect TCRdb's handling and not the investigators' own analysis. The table held for this sample gives some 390,000 distinct CDR3 sequences. The ten largest clones add up to over 8.5% of the sample.

The sample taken for sequencing was blood T cells: a sorted CD56 or NKG2C T cell subset, CD4+ or CD8+ T cells, or bulk PBMC T cells (not recorded which). Recombination connected TRBV12-3 or TRBV12-4 to TRBJ1-2; TCRdb names TRBD1, which stays unverified in the absence of DNA. This TCR came from a woman in her forties or fifties in good health. Donor details come from another sample of the same person, matched by shared clones. CDR3 loop: CASGLTDTVNYGYTF.